The entry below gives a single T cell receptor (beta chain) sequence along with its context. The target antigen is unknown. This sample was included in a study of cytomegalovirus exposure and HLA in healthy donors. Study-level results: It was confirmed in vitro that a few of the CMV-associated chains were specific for CMV antigens. According to an earlier analysis, most TCR beta V segments yielded productive rearrangements about 87% or about 30% of the time. Despite most TCR sequences being rare, some public TCRs occurred in many donors.

Germline V gene sequence: CDR1 LNHDA, CDR2 SQIVND (reference sequence). The CDR3 runs 12 residues. V was pared by 7 bases and J by 7 bases, with 11 bases between. With 60 Vbeta and 13 Jbeta primers, the PCR was carried out. Some clones are missing from TCRdb's copy, which holds only in-frame ones; the method was immunoSEQ multiplex PCR. The repertoire consists of hundreds of thousands of clones, with under 80% occurring once and the leading ten covering approximately 2.3%. The chain employs TRBV19 and TRBJ1-5; D remains ambiguous. Sequencing was performed on PBMCs. This clonotype was obtained from a female donor in good health and CMV-seronegative. The CDR3 spells CASTSGRQPQHF. The CDR3 nucleotides are TGTGCCAGTACGTCAGGTCGGCAGCCCCAGCATTTT.